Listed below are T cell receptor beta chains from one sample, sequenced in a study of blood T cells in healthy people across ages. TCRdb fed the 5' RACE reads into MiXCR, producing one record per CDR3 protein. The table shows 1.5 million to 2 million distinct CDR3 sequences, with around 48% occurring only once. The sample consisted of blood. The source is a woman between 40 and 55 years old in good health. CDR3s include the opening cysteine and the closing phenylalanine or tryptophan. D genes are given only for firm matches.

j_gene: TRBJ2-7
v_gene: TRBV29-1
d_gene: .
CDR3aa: CSVEELAKNIRYF

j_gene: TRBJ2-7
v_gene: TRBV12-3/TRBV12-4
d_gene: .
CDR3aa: CASSTSGQSYEQYF

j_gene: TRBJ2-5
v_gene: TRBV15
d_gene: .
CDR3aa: CATSRDRVWTQYF

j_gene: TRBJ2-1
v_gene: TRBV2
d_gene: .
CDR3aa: CASSDMLWGHEQFF

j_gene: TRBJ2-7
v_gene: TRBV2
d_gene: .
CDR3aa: CASPPDRKVPYEQYF

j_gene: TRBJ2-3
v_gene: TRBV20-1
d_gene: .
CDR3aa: CSAQYLRDTEGDTQYF

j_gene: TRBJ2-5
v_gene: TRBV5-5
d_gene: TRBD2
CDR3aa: CASSLSAGGPLETQYF

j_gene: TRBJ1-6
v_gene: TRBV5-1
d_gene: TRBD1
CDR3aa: CASSSATGSSPLHF

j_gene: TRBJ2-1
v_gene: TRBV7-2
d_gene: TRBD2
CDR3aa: CASSLRTSGANEQFF

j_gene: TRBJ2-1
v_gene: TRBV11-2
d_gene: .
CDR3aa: CASSWLADEQFF

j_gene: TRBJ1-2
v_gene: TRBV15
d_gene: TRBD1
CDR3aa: CATSIAGGNYGYTF

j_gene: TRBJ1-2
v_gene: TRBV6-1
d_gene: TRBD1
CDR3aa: CASSEAGTGGRSYGYTF

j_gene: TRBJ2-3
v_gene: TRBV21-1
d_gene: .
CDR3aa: CAFSPQTRDTQYF

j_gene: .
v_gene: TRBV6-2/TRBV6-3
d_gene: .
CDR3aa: CASSYSDLGGPYNEQYF

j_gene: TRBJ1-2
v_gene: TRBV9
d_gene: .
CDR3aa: CASSAETDSNYGYTF

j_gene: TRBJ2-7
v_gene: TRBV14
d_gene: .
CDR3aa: CASSQAKTVSYEQYF

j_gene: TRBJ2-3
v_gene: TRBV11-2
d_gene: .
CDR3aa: CASSFLPNTQYF

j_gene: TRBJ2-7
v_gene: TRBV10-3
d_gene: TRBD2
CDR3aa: CAISRTSGAYNEQYF

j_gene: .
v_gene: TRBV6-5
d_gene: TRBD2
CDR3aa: CASTTTSGGACEQYF

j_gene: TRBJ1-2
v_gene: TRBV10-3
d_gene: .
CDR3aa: CAIKREPANYGYTF

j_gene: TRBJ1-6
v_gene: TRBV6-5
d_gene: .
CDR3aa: CASSYLGSSYNSPLHF

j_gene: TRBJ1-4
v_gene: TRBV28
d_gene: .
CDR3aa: CASRTGGTNEKLFF

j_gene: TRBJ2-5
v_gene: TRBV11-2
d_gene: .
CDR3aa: CASSLDRGSNVPETQYF

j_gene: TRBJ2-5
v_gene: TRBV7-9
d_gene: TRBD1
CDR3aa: CASSPVTGTGGKETQYF

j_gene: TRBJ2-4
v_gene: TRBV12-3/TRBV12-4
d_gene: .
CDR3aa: CASSPPGGRGAYNIQYF

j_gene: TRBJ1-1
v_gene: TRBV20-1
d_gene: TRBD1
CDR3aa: CSSSGRRGHDTEAFF

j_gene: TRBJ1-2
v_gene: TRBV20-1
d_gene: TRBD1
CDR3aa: CSASRDSYGYTF

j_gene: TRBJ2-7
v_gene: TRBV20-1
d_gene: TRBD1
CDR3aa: CSAPGTGKPYEQYF

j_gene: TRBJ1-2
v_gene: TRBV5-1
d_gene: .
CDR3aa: CASSLGRDNNYGYTF

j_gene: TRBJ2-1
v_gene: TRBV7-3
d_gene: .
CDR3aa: CASSYSMGEQFF

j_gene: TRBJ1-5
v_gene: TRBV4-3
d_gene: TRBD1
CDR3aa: CASSPHPGQEDQPQHF

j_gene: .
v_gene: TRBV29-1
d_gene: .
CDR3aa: CSVEVADSRRYEQYF

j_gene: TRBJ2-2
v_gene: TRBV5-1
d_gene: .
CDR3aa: CASSPPGTPDTGELFF

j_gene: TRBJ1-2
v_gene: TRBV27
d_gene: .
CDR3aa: CASSFSPNYGYTF

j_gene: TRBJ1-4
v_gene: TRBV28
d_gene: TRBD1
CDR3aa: CASSLGTGVSNEKLFF

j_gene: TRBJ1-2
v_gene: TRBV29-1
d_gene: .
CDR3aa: CSVEDVGDGYTF

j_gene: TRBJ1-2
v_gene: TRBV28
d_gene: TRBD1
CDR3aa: CASSLTLPRDRESYTF

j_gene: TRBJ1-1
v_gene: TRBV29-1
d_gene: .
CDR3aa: CSVVPQGGHTEAFF

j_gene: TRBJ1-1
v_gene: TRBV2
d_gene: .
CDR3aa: CASSEAGSPTEAFF

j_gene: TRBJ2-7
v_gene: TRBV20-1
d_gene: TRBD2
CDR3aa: CSANGGTSVTYEQYF

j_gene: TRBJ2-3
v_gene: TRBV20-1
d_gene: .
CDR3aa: CSARLGHLTDTQYF

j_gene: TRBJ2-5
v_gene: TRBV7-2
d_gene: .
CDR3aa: CASSLENPSRKTQYF

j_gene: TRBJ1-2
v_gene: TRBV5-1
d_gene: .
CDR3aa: CASRLGQGREGYTF

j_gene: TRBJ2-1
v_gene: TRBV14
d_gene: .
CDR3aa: CASSPKGGGIVDEQFF

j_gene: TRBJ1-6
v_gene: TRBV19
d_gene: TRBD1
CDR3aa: CASSRDRGLPLHF

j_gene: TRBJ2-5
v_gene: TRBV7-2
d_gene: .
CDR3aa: CASSDYVLETQYF

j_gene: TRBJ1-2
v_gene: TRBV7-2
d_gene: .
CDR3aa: CASSTPGEVNYGYTF

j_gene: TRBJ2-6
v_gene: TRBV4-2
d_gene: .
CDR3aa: CASSQVSGDGANVLTF